This TCR beta chain was sequenced during a study of coeliac disease. Study information: Without high-resolution HLA typing, biased TRBV7-2 usage was examined as a proof of principle.

The V and J ends lost 7 bases and 4 bases, in that order; junction bases with no gene match: 9. The CDR3 loop spans 14 amino acids. CDR1 is GTSNPN and CDR2 is SVGIG in the germline V gene (reference sequence). TCRdb's copy holds only in-frame clones and misses some; the assay was immunoSEQ multiplex PCR. The sample yields 6,000 to 8,000 clones, approximately 72% seen once. Input material: lamina propria lymphocytes from the gut. The chain couples TRBV30 to TRBJ1-5; 8 bases map to TRBD1. The TCR originated in a man aged 25-40 years with celiac disease. Written as DNA, the CDR3 is TGTGCCTATTCACAGGGGGACCCAAATCAGCCCCAGCATTTT. Translated: CAYSQGDPNQPQHF.